These T cell receptor beta chains were read from a single sample in a study of neurological immune-mediated disorders. MiXCR was run by TCRdb on the 5' RACE reads, yielding one entry per CDR3 protein. Among approximately 130,000 distinct CDR3 sequences, around 3% were seen once, and the ten largest hold roughly 1.3%. What was sequenced was PBMCs. The receptors stem from a woman in her twenties or thirties with multiple sclerosis. CDR3s leave out the opening cysteine and the closing phenylalanine or tryptophan. Clone size is given as once, few or many counts, or a class when the clone is expanded.

J,V,size,CDR3
TRBJ2-1,TRBV20-1,many,SAHITGTSGRAGYNEQF
TRBJ2-1,TRBV12-3/TRBV12-4,many,ASRGSSSYNEQF
TRBJ2-7,TRBV7-8,many,ASSFSGYEQY
TRBJ2-7,TRBV7-2,many,ASSLGVAGGTHSYEQY
TRBJ2-3,TRBV7-6,many,ASSLSLLVKDTQY
TRBJ1-2,TRBV11-2,many,ASSPGQVAGYT
TRBJ2-2,TRBV12-3/TRBV12-4,many,ASGPGLASTGELF
TRBJ1-1,TRBV4-1,many,ASSPTQRDTPRAF
TRBJ2-7,TRBV20-1,many,SARTEGEQY
TRBJ1-1,TRBV20-1,many,SLLRGAEAF